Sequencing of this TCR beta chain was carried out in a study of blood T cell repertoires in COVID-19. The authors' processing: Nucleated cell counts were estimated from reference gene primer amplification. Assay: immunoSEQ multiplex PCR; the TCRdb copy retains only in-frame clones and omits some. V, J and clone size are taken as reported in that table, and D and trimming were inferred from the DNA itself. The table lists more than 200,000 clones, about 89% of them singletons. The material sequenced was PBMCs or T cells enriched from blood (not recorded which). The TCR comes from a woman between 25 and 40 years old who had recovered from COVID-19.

Written as DNA, the CDR3 is TGTGCCAGCAGTTTCTCGCGGGGAGAGACCCAGTACTTC. As protein: CASSFSRGETQYF. This sequence joins TRBV27 and TRBJ2-5; perhaps TRBD2 as D (6 bases). V lost 3 bases, J lost 4 bases, and 9 bases lay in between. This CDR3 has 13 residues. The germline gives CDR1 MNHEY, CDR2 SMNVEV (reference sequence).